This T cell receptor (beta chain) was sequenced in a study of immune cell composition in non-small cell lung cancer. CDR1 is SGHRS, CDR2 YFSETQ, per germline. CDR3 size: 16 residues. The ends lost 3 bases at V and 5 bases at J; junction bases unmatched: 12. The study's findings and limits: Shared sequences between tumour-reactive and dominant in vivo clones were not proven.

Using immunoSEQ multiplex PCR, the repertoire was profiled, and TCRdb retains in-frame clones only, with some absent. The repertoire holds about 15,000 clones, with under 75% as singletons. A note on this clone: Its specificity is unknown.

This receptor was identified in a human donor with non-small cell lung cancer. This rearrangement joins TRBV5-1 to TRBJ1-1, with 8 bases that match TRBD1. The specimen sequenced was lung tumor tissue. CDR3 bases: TGCGCCAGCAGCTCAGAACCTCAGGGGGCTGGTACTGAAGCTTTCTTT. Protein: CASSSEPQGAGTEAFF.